The 25 T cell receptor beta chains reported below all come from one sample, sequenced in a study of T cells in women clearing cervical HPV infection. Some clones are missing from TCRdb's copy, which holds only in-frame ones; the method was immunoSEQ multiplex PCR. The sample table sets out more than 30,000 clones. The sequencing input was blood buffy coat. The origin of the receptors is a woman between 18 and 70 years old with a cervical HPV16 infection that either progressed to CIN3+ or cleared (not recorded which).

This CDR3 is CASNSWGEKNIQYF. CDR3 DNA (partial): TGTGCCAGTAATTCGTGGGGGGAGAAAAACATT. V gene TRBV19 combines with J gene TRBJ2-4, with D perhaps TRBD2 (6 bases). The read is 3 residues too short to cover the CDR3 end, so that end is filled in from the germline J gene. Trimming removed 7 bases from V and 4 bases from J, with 14 bases in between. Germline V CDR1 and CDR2: LNHDA, SQIVND (reference sequence). This CDR3 region has 14 residues.

About this clone itself: The sequenced fragment ends 3 residues before the CDR3 boundary, so the rest is inferred from the germline J gene. The chain employs TRBV6-1 and TRBJ1-5; the D gene is possibly TRBD1 (6 bases). In germline, CDR1 is MNHNS, CDR2 SASEGT. Trimming cost V 4 bases and J 4 bases, with 14 bases left between them. The CDR3 is 15 amino acids. The sequenced part of the CDR3 DNA is TGTGCCAGCAGTGGCTCCGGGACAACGAATCAGCCC. Its translation: CASSGSGTTNQP. The complete CDR3 sequence is CASSGSGTTNQPQHF.

Remarks on this clone: The DNA ends 3 residues before the CDR3 does, and the rest of the CDR3 is filled in from the germline J gene. The chain links TRBV5-1 to TRBJ2-1, with 10 positions matching TRBD1. The CDR3 runs 14 residues. The ends lost 5 bases at V and 7 bases at J; junction bases unmatched: 6. Germline V CDR1 and CDR2: SGHRS, YFSETQ. CDR3 bases read: TGCGCCAGCAGTAAAGGGACAGGGGAAAATGAG. It translates to CASSKGTGENE. The full CDR3 protein is CASSKGTGENEQFF.

Remarks on this clone: The read comes to an end 3 residues before the CDR3 does, leaving the germline J gene to fill in the end. V and J are TRBV30 and TRBJ1-4, with D perhaps matching TRBD1 (5 bases). The CDR3 loop spans 13 amino acids. Germline V CDR1 and CDR2: GTSNPN, SVGIG (reference sequence). CDR3 residues: CAWSEPGNSPLFF. Partial CDR3 DNA: TGTGCCTGGAGTGAGCCAGGGAATTCACCA.

Regarding this clone: The missing CDR3 end, 3 residues past where the read stops, is filled in from the germline J gene. The rearrangement links TRBV5-8 to TRBJ1-1; perhaps TRBD1 as D (5 bases). The V gene lost 1 base and the J gene lost 1 base, with 8 bases spanning the gap. This CDR3 has 14 amino acids. Germline lookup yields CDR1 SGHTS and CDR2 YDEGEE. Incomplete CDR3 DNA: TGTGCCAGCAGCTTGACCGACAGGAACACTGAA. This sequence encodes CASSLTDRNTE. The entire CDR3 protein is CASSLTDRNTEAFF.

Worth noting for this clone: The read ends 3 residues before the CDR3 terminus; that terminus is restored from the germline J gene. The V and J genes are TRBV29-1 and TRBJ2-5, with D maybe TRBD1 (6 bases). Trimming left V 1 base short and J 0 bases short, with 9 bases between. The CDR3 has 14 amino acids. CDR1 is SQVTM and CDR2 is ANQGSEA in the germline V gene. The CDR3 spells CSVEVRDNQETQYF. CDR3 DNA (partial): TGCAGCGTTGAAGTCCGGGACAACCAAGAGACC.

To note about this clone: The read is 3 residues too short to cover the CDR3 end, so that end is filled in from the germline J gene. V usage is TRBV7-9 and J usage is TRBJ2-7; TRBD1 matches at 7 bases. J gave up 0 bases and V 8 bases, and 1 base lay outside the gene matches. Per the germline V gene, CDR1 is SEHNR and CDR2 is FQNEAQ (reference sequence). The CDR3 is made up of 12 amino acids. The CDR3 region is CASRDSSYEQYF. The CDR3 bases that were read are TGTGCCAGCCGGGACAGCTCCTACGAG.

As concerns this clone: Coverage ceases 3 residues before the CDR3 finishes, and the germline J gene fills in the end. The chain recombines TRBV20-1 with TRBJ1-1; 7 nucleotides agree with TRBD1. Germline CDR1 and CDR2: DFQATT and SNEGSKA (reference sequence). The CDR3 has 13 amino acids. V lost 6 bases to trimming and J lost 4 bases; unmatched junction nucleotides: 8. CDR3 bases read: TGCAGTGCCCGGGCAGGGGGAGTCACTGAA. As protein: CSARAGGVTE. The complete CDR3 sequence is CSARAGGVTEAFF.

Notes on this clone: The DNA ends 3 residues before the CDR3 does, and the rest of the CDR3 is filled in from the germline J gene. This rearrangement joins TRBV6-1 to TRBJ2-5, with D perhaps TRBD2 (6 bases). The CDR3 sequence is 15 residues long. V lost 2 bases and J 4 bases, leaving 14 bases between the germline ends. CDR1 and CDR2 (germline): MNHNS, SASEGT. CDR3 DNA, as far as it was read: TGTGCCAGCAGTGAATTTAAGGGGACTCGAGAGACC. Encoded protein: CASSEFKGTRET. The entire CDR3 protein reads CASSEFKGTRETQYF.

Details on this clone: The read ends 3 residues shy of where the CDR3 ends; the end is completed using the germline J gene. The chain carries TRBV18 and TRBJ1-6, with a possible D match to TRBD1 (6 bases). CDR1 is KGHSH, CDR2 LQKENI, per germline. Trimming shortened V by 6 bases and J by 7 bases, and 10 bases separated the two germline ends. CDR3 length: 13 residues. The CDR3 sequence: CASSIGQNSPLHF. The part of the CDR3 DNA that was read is TGTGCCAGCTCGATAGGACAGAATTCACCC.

Concerning this clone: The read is 3 residues too short to cover the CDR3 end, so that end is filled in from the germline J gene. V usage is TRBV2 and J usage is TRBJ2-2; 13 bases align to TRBD2. The CDR3 length is 16 residues. V gave up 6 bases and J gave up 1 base; unmatched junction bases: 2. CDR1 SNHLY and CDR2 FYNNEI come from the germline V gene. CDR3: CASSWTSGGNTGELFF. The covered CDR3 bases are TGTGCCAGCAGCTGGACTAGCGGGGGGAACACCGGGGAG.

Of note for this clone: From the germline J gene comes the end of the CDR3, since the read stops 3 residues before it. The V gene is TRBV6-1, the J gene TRBJ2-7; 7 bases map to TRBD1. Trimming took 4 bases from V and 0 from J; bases not matched to a gene: 9. The CDR3 spans 16 residues. Germline V CDR1 and CDR2: MNHNS, SASEGT. The CDR3 DNA, read in part, is TGTGCCAGCAGTGGCCCTGACAGGGTTGTCTCCTACGAG. It specifies CASSGPDRVVSYE. The full CDR3 is CASSGPDRVVSYEQYF.

In the case of this clone: The read finishes 3 residues shy of the CDR3 end, and the germline J gene is used to complete it. V gene TRBV12-3 or TRBV12-4 combines with J gene TRBJ1-5; TRBD1 matches at 7 bases. This CDR3 contains 14 residues. Trimming removed 5 bases from V and 4 bases from J; junction bases left unmatched: 5. This CDR3 reads CASSAGTANQPQHF. The part of the CDR3 DNA that was read is TGTGCCAGCAGTGCCGGGACAGCAAATCAGCCC.

For this clone: The read ends 3 residues shy of where the CDR3 ends; the end is completed using the germline J gene. The chain uses TRBV14 and TRBJ1-6; D ambiguous. V shed 5 bases and J shed 0 bases, with 8 bases lying between them. Per the germline V gene, CDR1 is SGHDN and CDR2 is FVKESK. There are 15 residues in the CDR3. CDR3 residues: CASSEHSSYNSPLHF. CDR3 bases read: TGTGCCAGCAGCGAGCACAGCTCCTATAATTCACCC.

CDR3 residues: CASSPLAGAGEQFF. CDR3 DNA, as far as it was read: TGTGCCAGCAGTCCCCTAGCGGGGGCCGGTGAG. The V call is TRBV11-2, the J call TRBJ2-1; TRBD2 aligns across 10 bases. From the germline J gene comes the end of the CDR3, since the read stops 3 residues before it. The CDR3 runs 14 residues. V shed 6 bases, J shed 9 bases, and the junction held 8 bases outside the gene matches. From germline, CDR1 is SGHAT and CDR2 FQNNGV. The full variable domain, its missing parts supplied by reference TRBV11-2 and TRBJ2-1, is EAGVAQSPRYKIIEKRQSVAFWCNPISGHATLYWYQQILGQGPKLLIQFQNNGVVDDSQLPKDRFSAERLKGVDSTLKIQPAKLEDSAVYLCASSPLAGAGEQFFGPGTRLTVL.

Turning to this clone: The CDR3 extends 3 residues past the end of the read, so its final part is completed from the germline J gene. This chain uses TRBV10-3 with TRBJ1-2; 9 nucleotides agree with TRBD1. CDR1 and CDR2 from the germline V gene are ENHRY and SYGVKD. After removal of 7 bases from V and 1 base from J, the junction contained 4 bases not matched to a gene. This CDR3 contains 14 residues. Partial CDR3 DNA: TGTGCCATCACTGTGGACAGGGGTAACTATGGC. It yields the protein CAITVDRGNYG. The CDR3, in full, reads CAITVDRGNYGYTF.

Regarding this clone: Read data end 3 residues before the CDR3 end; the end is taken from the germline J gene. This chain uses TRBV7-6 with TRBJ2-1, with a possible D match to TRBD2 (6 bases). V shed 3 bases and J shed 6 bases, with 21 bases lying between them. This CDR3 is 17 amino acids long. Germline-derived CDR1 and CDR2 are SGHVS and FNYEAQ. The CDR3 DNA, read in part, is TGTGCCAGCAGCTTGGAGGTCTCGGGACTGTCAGGCAATGAG. Translating gives CASSLEVSGLSGNE. In full, the CDR3 is CASSLEVSGLSGNEQFF.

As regards this clone: The missing CDR3 end, 3 residues past where the read stops, is filled in from the germline J gene. The rearrangement joins TRBV19 to TRBJ2-7; TRBD1 aligns across 8 bases. V was pared by 6 bases and J by 2 bases, with 3 bases of the junction left unmatched. This CDR3 is built from 13 residues. Germline CDR1 is LNHDA and CDR2 is SQIVND (reference sequence). The part of the CDR3 DNA that was read is TGTGCCAGTAGCGACAGGGGTACCTACGAG. Protein sequence: CASSDRGTYE. The CDR3 in its entirety is CASSDRGTYEQYF.

Comments on this clone: Read coverage stops 3 residues before the CDR3 terminus; the germline J gene supplies the remainder. V gene TRBV6-2 or TRBV6-3 combines with J gene TRBJ2-2; D remains unclear. There are 14 residues in the CDR3. Trimming stripped 0 bases from V and 3 bases from J, with 5 bases between. Germline V gives CDR1 MNHEY, CDR2 SVGEGT. CDR3 amino acids: CASSYSYYTGELFF. Incomplete CDR3 DNA: TGTGCCAGCAGTTACTCGTACTACACCGGGGAG.

On this clone itself: The read halts 3 residues ahead of the CDR3 end, with the missing end drawn from the germline J gene. The rearrangement links TRBV7-6 to TRBJ2-1, with 7 nucleotides matching TRBD1. With V trimmed by 4 bases and J by 4 bases, 10 bases remained unmatched. CDR1 is SGHVS and CDR2 is FNYEAQ in the germline V gene. This CDR3 is built from 16 residues. CDR3 sequence: CASSSYGDSEYNEQFF. The sequenced part of the CDR3 DNA is TGTGCCAGCAGCTCCTATGGGGACAGCGAATACAATGAG.

Regarding this clone: The sequenced fragment ends 3 residues before the CDR3 boundary, so the rest is inferred from the germline J gene. The chain combines TRBV29-1 with TRBJ2-3; D is unresolved. V was cut by 4 bases and J by 5 bases, with 4 bases left in between. The CDR3 loop spans 10 amino acids. Per germline, CDR1 SQVTM and CDR2 ANQGSEA. The DNA read from the CDR3 is TGCAGCGTTGTCGGAGATACG. Its translation: CSVVGDT. The whole CDR3 sequence is CSVVGDTQYF.

On this clone: The CDR3 end is not reached by the read, which stops 3 residues before it; the germline J gene fills it in. V and J are TRBV10-3 and TRBJ2-1, with 10 bases fitting TRBD2. CDR1 ENHRY and CDR2 SYGVKD come from the germline V gene. V trimming: 11 bases; J trimming: 7 bases; junction bases outside the gene matches: 11. The CDR3 loop spans 14 amino acids. CDR3 sequence: CALDLAGEWNEQFF. The sequenced part of the CDR3 DNA is TGTGCCCTCGATCTAGCGGGGGAATGGAATGAG.

Partial CDR3 DNA: TGTGCCAGCAGCTTAATGATAGGGAATCAGCCC. Protein sequence: CASSLMIGNQP. The CDR3 reads in full as CASSLMIGNQPQHF. This chain connects TRBV7-2 to TRBJ1-5; D call uncertain. The read ends 3 residues shy of where the CDR3 ends; the end is completed using the germline J gene. The CDR3 is made up of 14 amino acids. CDR1 SGHTA and CDR2 FQGNSA come from the germline V gene. Trimming removed 2 bases at V and 4 bases at J, with 9 bases between.

The CDR3 loop is CASSQAGGSYEQYF. CDR3 DNA, as far as it was read: TGTGCCAGCAGTCAAGCGGGGGGCAGCTACGAG. The chain links TRBV12-3 or TRBV12-4 to TRBJ2-7; TRBD2 matches 9 bases. The read terminates 3 residues before the CDR3 end, so the remaining end is supplied by the germline J gene. The V segment lost 5 bases and the J segment 3 bases; nucleotides outside the gene matches: 5. CDR3 length: 14 amino acids.

Points on this clone: The missing CDR3 end, 3 residues past where the read stops, is filled in from the germline J gene. The V gene is TRBV28, the J gene TRBJ1-4; D may be TRBD1 (5 bases). The CDR3 is 18 residues long. Germline values: CDR1 MDHEN, CDR2 SYDVKM. Trimming took off 1 base at V and 3 bases at J, with 18 bases between the two ends. The CDR3 reads CASSLFGAQRGANEKLFF. CDR3 DNA (partial): TGTGCCAGCAGTTTATTTGGGGCCCAGCGGGGGGCTAATGAAAAA.